Each of the 5 T cell receptor beta chains below was sequenced from the same sample in a study of early T cells in non-severe SARS-CoV-2 infection. MiXCR was run by TCRdb on the 5' RACE reads, yielding one entry per CDR3 protein. The table has 55,000 to 80,000 distinct CDR3 sequences, about an eighth seen once. Sequenced sample: whole blood. The source is an adult who was a healthcare worker with PCR-confirmed SARS-CoV-2 infection or an uninfected control (not recorded which).

The rearrangement links TRBV29-1 to TRBJ2-7, with TRBD1 matching over 9 bases. The V gene's germline CDR1 is SQVTM and CDR2 ANQGSEA. V shed 4 bases and J 5 bases; nucleotides not matched to a gene: 9. This CDR3 contains 14 residues. The CDR3 protein is CSVGDRDRVNEQYF. The CDR3 coding sequence is TGCAGCGTTGGAGACCGGGACAGGGTTAACGAGCAGTACTTC.

This clonotype occurred a few times. The V gene is TRBV20-1, the J gene TRBJ2-3; D is possibly TRBD1 or TRBD2 (5 bases each). This CDR3 has 15 amino acids. With 0 bases removed from V and 2 bases from J, the gap between germline ends came to 12 bases. Germline V gene sequence: CDR1 DFQATT, CDR2 SNEGSKA (reference sequence). The CDR3 coding sequence is TGCAGTGCTAGAGATCGGGGCGGAGCCACAGATACGCAGTATTTT. Translating it yields CSARDRGGATDTQYF.

The rearrangement uses TRBV20-1 and TRBJ2-1, with TRBD2 matching 10 bases. This CDR3 is built from 15 residues. CDR1 is DFQATT and CDR2 is SNEGSKA in the germline V gene (reference sequence). V gave up 6 bases and J gave up 2 bases; unmatched junction bases: 7. The CDR3 DNA reads TGCAGTGCGATCACTAGCGGGATAACCTACAATGAGCAGTTCTTC. This gives the protein CSAITSGITYNEQFF.

In its sample, this clonotype was seen a few times. An end of the junction differs from the germline gene, which may be a read error. This rearrangement joins TRBV3-1 to TRBJ2-2; 8 bases line up with TRBD2. CDR3 size: 16 residues. Germline CDR1 is LGHDT and CDR2 is YNNKEL (reference sequence). The CDR3 DNA reads TGTGCCAGCAGCCCAGCGGGACTAGTCGTCACCGGGGAGCCGTTTTTT. This translates into CASSPAGLVVTGEPFF.

The gene calls are TRBV9 and TRBJ1-1; maybe TRBD1 (5 bases). Trimming stripped 0 bases from V and 1 base from J, with 10 bases between. There are 15 residues in the CDR3. Germline V CDR1 and CDR2: SGDLS, YYNGEE. The CDR3, as DNA: TGTGCCAGCAGCGTAGACGGACATTCGAACACTGAAGCTTTCTTT. Translated: CASSVDGHSNTEAFF.